This T cell receptor beta chain stems from a study of blood T cell repertoires in COVID-19. Produced via immunoSEQ multiplex PCR; TCRdb's table is partial and in-frame only. The sample carries some 180,000 clones, about 80% recorded once. The sample comprised PBMCs or T cells enriched from blood (not recorded which). This clonotype was sampled from a man aged 60 to 69 who had been exposed to COVID-19.

The chain's CDR3 is CASSLDINSLFTPQHF. DNA of the CDR3: TGTGCCAGCAGCTTAGATATCAACTCTCTGTTCACCCCCCAGCATTTT. The J gene is TRBJ1-5, the V gene TRBV11-3; no definite D call. Germline loops: CDR1 SGHNT, CDR2 YENEEA. CDR3 size: 16 residues. The V and J ends lost 0 bases and 10 bases respectively, with 19 bases between them.